Sequencing of this T cell receptor (beta chain) was carried out in a study of blood T cells in healthy people across ages. The study's findings and limits: When one million T cells were used, diversity estimates were thought to be underestimates. As naive T cell percentage varied, TCR beta diversity correlated strongly with it.

Germline values: CDR1 LNHNV, CDR2 YYDKDF (reference sequence). The CDR3 is 16 amino acids. This clonotype has only a few counts. Its antigen is currently unknown. Germline is not matched at one junction end, which may reflect a read error. Sample-barcoded 5' priming and a J-beta primer mix drove a second PCR of about 6 to 12 cycles. A template-switch adaptor that had 12 random nucleotides put a tag on each cDNA molecule. Sequencing recovered at least 2.5 million CDR3-containing paired-end reads from each sample. TCRdb processed the 5' RACE reads anew with MiXCR; each CDR3 protein has one entry. The repertoire holds around 970,000 distinct CDR3 sequences, with just over 50% as singletons.

The chain combines TRBV15 with TRBJ2-7; the D call may be TRBD1 or TRBD2 (5 bases each). Sequencing used blood. The receptor comes from an older woman in good health. The CDR3 loop is CATSRDRGSLSFEQYF. The CDR3 bases are TGTGCCACCAGCAGAGATCGGGGCAGCTTATCCTTCGAGCAGTACTTC.